The table lists the clone carrying this TCR beta chain with many counts. This sample is part of a study of T-cell memory formation after mild COVID-19. TCRdb re-derived calls from the 5' RACE reads in MiXCR, one entry per CDR3 protein. The sample gives a few hundred thousand distinct CDR3 sequences, around 25% of which show up once; 10% to 12% is in the top ten. V dropped 6 bases and J dropped 1; count of bases not matched to a gene: 12. Germline V gene lookup returns CDR1 DFQATT and CDR2 SNEGSKA (reference sequence). This CDR3 comprises 16 residues. The rearrangement uses TRBV20-1 and TRBJ2-1; 7 nucleotides agree with TRBD2. The receptor was isolated from an adult woman who had mild COVID-19 (a few samples of this study predate the infection). Cell type and time point are not known. Sequencing was performed on PBMCs or a T cell subset sorted from them (not recorded which). CDR3 region: CSAGEGGIQSYNEQFF. Here the CDR3 DNA reads TGCAGTGCCGGAGAGGGAGGGATCCAATCCTACAATGAGCAGTTCTTC.